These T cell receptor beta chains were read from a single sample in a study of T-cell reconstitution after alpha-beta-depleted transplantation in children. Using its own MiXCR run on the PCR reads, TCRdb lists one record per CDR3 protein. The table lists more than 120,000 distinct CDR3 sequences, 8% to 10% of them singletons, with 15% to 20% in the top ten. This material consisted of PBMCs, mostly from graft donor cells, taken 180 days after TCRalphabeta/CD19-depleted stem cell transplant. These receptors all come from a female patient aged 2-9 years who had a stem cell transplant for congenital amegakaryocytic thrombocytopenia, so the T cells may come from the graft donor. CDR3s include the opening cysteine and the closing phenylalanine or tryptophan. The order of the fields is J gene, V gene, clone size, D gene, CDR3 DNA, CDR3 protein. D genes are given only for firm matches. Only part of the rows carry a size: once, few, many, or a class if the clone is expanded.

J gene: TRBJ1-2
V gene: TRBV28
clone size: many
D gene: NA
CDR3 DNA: TGTGCCACCAGACGTCTGGGGTCGAGCTATGGCTACACCTTC
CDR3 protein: CATRRLGSSYGYTF

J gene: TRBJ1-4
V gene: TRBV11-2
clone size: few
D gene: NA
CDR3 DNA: TGTGCCAGCAGCTTATCTCTGACTAATGAAAAACTGTTTTTT
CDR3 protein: CASSLSLTNEKLFF

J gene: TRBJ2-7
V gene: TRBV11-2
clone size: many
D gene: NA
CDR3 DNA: TGTGCCAGCAGCTACATACCCTCAAATTCCTACGAGCAGTACTTC
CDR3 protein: CASSYIPSNSYEQYF

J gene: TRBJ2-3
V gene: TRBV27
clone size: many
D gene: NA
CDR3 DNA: TGTGCCAGCCGGCAGGGGAACTCGGATACGCAGTATTTT
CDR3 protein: CASRQGNSDTQYF

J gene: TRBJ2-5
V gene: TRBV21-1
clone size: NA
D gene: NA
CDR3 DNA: TGTGCCAGCAGCACCTTGGACAGCCAAGAGACCCAGTACTTC
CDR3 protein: CASSTLDSQETQYF

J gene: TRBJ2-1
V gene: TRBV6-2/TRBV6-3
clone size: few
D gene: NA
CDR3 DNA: TGTGCCAGCCCCCGATCGTGCTCCTACAATGAGCAGTTCTTC
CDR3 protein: CASPRSCSYNEQFF

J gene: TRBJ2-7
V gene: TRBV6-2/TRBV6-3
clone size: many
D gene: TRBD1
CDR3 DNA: TGTGCCAGCAGTAAACCCGGGACAGGGGTTGAGCAGTACTTC
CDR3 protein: CASSKPGTGVEQYF

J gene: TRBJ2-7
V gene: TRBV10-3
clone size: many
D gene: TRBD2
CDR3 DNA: TGTGCCATCAGTGAGTCCGGGGAGGGGCCCTACGAGCAGTACTTC
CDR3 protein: CAISESGEGPYEQYF

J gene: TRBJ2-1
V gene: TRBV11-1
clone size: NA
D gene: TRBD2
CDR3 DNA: TGTGCCAGCAGTTTTTATGCGGGAGGGGGCAATGAGCAGTTCTTC
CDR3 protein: CASSFYAGGGNEQFF

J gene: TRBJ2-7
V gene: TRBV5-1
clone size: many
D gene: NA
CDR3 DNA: TGCGCCAGCAGCTTCGACAGTTCCTACGAGCAGTACTTC
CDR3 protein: CASSFDSSYEQYF

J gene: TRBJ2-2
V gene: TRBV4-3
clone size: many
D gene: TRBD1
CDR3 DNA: TGCGCCAGCAGCTTGGACAGGGAAAGGGCGCGTCGCACCGGGGAGCTGTTTTTT
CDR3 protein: CASSLDRERARRTGELFF

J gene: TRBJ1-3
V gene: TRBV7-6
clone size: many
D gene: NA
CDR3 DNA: TGTGCCAGCAGCTTAACGGCGGCAGCTAACTCTGGAAACACCATATATTTT
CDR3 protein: CASSLTAAANSGNTIYF

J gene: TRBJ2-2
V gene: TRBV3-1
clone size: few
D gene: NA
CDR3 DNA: TGTGCCAGCAGCCCCCACTTTAGTAGGTCCGGGGAGCTGTTTTTT
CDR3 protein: CASSPHFSRSGELFF

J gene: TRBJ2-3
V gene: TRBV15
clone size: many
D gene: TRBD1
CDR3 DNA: TGTGCCACCAGCAGGAATCCGGGACAGGGGTCCACAGATACGCAGTATTTT
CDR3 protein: CATSRNPGQGSTDTQYF

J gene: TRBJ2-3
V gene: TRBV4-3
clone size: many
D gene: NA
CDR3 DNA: TGCGCCAGCAGCCGCATATTGAGCCGGGGAACAGATACGCAGTATTTT
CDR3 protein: CASSRILSRGTDTQYF

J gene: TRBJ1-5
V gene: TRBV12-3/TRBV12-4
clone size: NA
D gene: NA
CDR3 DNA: TGTGCCAGCAGTTTAAGGGCAGCCCCAGGGCAGCCCCAGCATTTT
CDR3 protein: CASSLRAAPGQPQHF

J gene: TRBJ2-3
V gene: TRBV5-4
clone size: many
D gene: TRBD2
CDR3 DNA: TGTGCCAGCAGCTTCGCGGGGGGCCTAGATACGCAGTATTTT
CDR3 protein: CASSFAGGLDTQYF

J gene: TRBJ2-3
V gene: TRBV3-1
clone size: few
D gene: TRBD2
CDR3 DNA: TGTGCCAGCAGCCAAGATTCAGCGGGAGGTTCAGATACGCAGTATTTT
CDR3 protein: CASSQDSAGGSDTQYF

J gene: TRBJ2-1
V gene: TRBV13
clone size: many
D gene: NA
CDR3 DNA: TGTGCCAGCAGCTTAGGTCCAGGCCCCCGGGGCACGATCAGAGGCGAAGAGCAGTTCTTC
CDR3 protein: CASSLGPGPRGTIRGEEQFF

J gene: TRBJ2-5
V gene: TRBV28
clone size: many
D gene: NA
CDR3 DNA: TGTGCCAGCAGGTTCACAGGTGCCGAGACCCAGTACTTC
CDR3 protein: CASRFTGAETQYF

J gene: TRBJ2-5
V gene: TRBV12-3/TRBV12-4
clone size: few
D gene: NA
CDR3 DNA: TGTGCCAGCAGTTTGGGCATGGAGACCCAGTACTTC
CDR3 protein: CASSLGMETQYF

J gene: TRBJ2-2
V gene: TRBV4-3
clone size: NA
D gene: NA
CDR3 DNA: TGCGCCAGCAGCCAAGATTTTGGGCGGGAGCTGTTTTTT
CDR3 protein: CASSQDFGRELFF

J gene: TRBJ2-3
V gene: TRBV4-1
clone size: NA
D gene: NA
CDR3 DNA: TGCGCCAGCAGCCAAGATAGGGGAGGTACGCAGTATTTT
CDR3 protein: CASSQDRGGTQYF

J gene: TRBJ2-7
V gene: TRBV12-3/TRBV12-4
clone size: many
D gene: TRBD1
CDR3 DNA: TGTGCCAGCAGTTTCTCCCCCGGGACAGGGTCGTACTTC
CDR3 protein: CASSFSPGTGSYF

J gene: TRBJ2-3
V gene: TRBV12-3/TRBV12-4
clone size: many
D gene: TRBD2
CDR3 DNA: TGTGCCAGCAGTCCGCGGACTAGCGGTAAATCCACAGATACGCAGTATTTT
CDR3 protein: CASSPRTSGKSTDTQYF

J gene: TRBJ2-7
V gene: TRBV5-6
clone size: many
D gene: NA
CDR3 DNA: TGTGCCAGCAGCTCGCCGGGGGAGTGGCAGTACTTC
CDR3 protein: CASSSPGEWQYF

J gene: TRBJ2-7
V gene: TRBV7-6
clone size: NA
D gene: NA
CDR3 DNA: TGTGCCAGCAGCCGCAGGGGAACCTACGAGCAGTACTTC
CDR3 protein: CASSRRGTYEQYF

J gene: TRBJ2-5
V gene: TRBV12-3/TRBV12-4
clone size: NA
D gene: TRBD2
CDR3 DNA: TGTGCCAGCAGTTGGGGGGGACCGCCTACGTACTTC
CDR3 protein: CASSWGGPPTYF

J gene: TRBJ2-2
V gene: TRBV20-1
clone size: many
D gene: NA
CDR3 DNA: TGCAGTGCTAGGGAACAGGGAAGCACCGGGGAGCTGTTTTTT
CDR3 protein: CSAREQGSTGELFF

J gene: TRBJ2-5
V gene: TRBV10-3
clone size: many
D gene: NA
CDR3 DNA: TGTGCCATCAGTGAGCCGAACCGGGACCAAGAGACCCAGTACTTC
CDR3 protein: CAISEPNRDQETQYF

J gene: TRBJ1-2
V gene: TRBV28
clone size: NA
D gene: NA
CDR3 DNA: TGTGCCAGCAGCCTTGTAGGGAACTCTAACTATGGCTACACCTTC
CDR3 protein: CASSLVGNSNYGYTF

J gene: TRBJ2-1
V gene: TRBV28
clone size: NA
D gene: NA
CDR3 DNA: TGTGCCAGCAGCTCCTCGACGGTCAGCACCCACAATGAGCAGTTCTTC
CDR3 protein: CASSSSTVSTHNEQFF

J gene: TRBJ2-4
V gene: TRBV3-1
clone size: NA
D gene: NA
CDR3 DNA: TGTGCCAGCAGCCAAGGAATAAGGAGCGGACTAACAGCCAAAAACATTCAGTACTTC
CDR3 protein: CASSQGIRSGLTAKNIQYF

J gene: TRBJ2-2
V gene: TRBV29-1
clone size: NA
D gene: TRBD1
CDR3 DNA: TGCAGCGTCAATGGACAGGGCCCGGGCACCGGGGAGCTGTTTTTT
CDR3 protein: CSVNGQGPGTGELFF

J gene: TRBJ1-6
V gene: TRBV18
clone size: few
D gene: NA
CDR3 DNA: TGTGCCAGCTCACCAGTTGCACAGCCTAATTCACCCCTCCACTTT
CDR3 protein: CASSPVAQPNSPLHF

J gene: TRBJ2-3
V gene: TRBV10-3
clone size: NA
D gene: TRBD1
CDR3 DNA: TGTGCCATCAGGGACAGGGGGCGGTCGGATACGCAGTATTTT
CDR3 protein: CAIRDRGRSDTQYF

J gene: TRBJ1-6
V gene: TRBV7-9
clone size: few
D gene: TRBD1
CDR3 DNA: TGTGCCAGCAGCCGACAGGGGGCGAATTCACCCCTCCACTTT
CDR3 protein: CASSRQGANSPLHF

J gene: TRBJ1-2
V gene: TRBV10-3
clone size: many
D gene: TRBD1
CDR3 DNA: TGTGCCATCAGTGCCACAGACAGGGATCATGGCTACACCTTC
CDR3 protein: CAISATDRDHGYTF

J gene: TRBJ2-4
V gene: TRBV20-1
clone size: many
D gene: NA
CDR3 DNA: TGCAGCGGGGGAGTAGCCAAAAACATTCAGTACTTC
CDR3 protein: CSGGVAKNIQYF

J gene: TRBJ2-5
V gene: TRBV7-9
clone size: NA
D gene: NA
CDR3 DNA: TGTGCCAGCAGCTTGGCCGGGGGCAGAGAGACCCAGTACTTC
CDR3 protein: CASSLAGGRETQYF

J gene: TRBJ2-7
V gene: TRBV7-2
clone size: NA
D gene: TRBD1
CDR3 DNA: TGTGCCAGCAGCTTAAGACAGGGGGTCTCCTACGAGCAGTACTTC
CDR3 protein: CASSLRQGVSYEQYF

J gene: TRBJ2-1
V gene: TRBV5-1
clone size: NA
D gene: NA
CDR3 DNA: TGCGCCAGCAGCTTGGTTTCAAAGACCTATAGCGAAGGGAGCTCCTACAATGAGCAGTTCTTC
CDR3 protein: CASSLVSKTYSEGSSYNEQFF

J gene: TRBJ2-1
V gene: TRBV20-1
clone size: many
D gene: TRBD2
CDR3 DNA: TGCAGTGCTAGAGATCCCAGACTAGCGGGGGGGCCAGATGAGCAGTTCTTC
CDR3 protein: CSARDPRLAGGPDEQFF

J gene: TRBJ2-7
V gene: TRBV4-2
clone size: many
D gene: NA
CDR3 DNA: TGTGCCAGCAGCCAGGGGGACGGTTACGAGCAGTACTTC
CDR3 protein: CASSQGDGYEQYF

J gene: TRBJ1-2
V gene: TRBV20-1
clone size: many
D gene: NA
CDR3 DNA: TGCAGTGCTAGAGATCGGGTCTATGGCTACACCTTC
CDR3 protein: CSARDRVYGYTF

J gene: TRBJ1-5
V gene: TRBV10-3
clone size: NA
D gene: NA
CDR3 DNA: TGTGCCATCAGTGTGGACATTAATCAGCCCCAGCATTTT
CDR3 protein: CAISVDINQPQHF

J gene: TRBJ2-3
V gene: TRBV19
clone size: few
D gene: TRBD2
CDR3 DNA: TGTGCCAGTAGTGCACTAGCGGGAGATGTGTTCCCAGATACGCAGTATTTT
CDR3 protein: CASSALAGDVFPDTQYF

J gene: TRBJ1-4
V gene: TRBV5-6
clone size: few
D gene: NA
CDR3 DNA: TGTGCCAGCAGCTTTTTGGCAGCTACTAGCTCAACTAATGAAAAACTGTTTTTT
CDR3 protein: CASSFLAATSSTNEKLFF

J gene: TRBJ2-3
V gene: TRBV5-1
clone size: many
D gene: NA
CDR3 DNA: TGCGCCAGCAGCCAAGACGGGGGCACAGATACGCAGTATTTT
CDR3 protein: CASSQDGGTDTQYF

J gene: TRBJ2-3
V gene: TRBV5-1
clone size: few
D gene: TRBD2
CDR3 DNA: TGCGCCAGCAGCATCCGGCGGGGACTAGATGGCACAGATACGCAGTATTTT
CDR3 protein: CASSIRRGLDGTDTQYF

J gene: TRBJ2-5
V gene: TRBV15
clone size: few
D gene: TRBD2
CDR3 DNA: TGTGCCACCAGCAGGACTAGCGGGGTTCTCGGAGAGACCCAGTACTTC
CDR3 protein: CATSRTSGVLGETQYF

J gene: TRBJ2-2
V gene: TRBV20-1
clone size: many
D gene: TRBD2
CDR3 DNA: TGCAGTGCTAGGAGGGGGGCTAGCGGGGGAAACACCGGGGAGCTGTTTTTT
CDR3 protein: CSARRGASGGNTGELFF

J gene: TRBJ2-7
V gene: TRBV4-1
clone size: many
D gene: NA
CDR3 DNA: TGCGCCAGCAGCCTCGGGACTCCGCCTCCCCGTTACGAGCAGTACTTC
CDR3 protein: CASSLGTPPPRYEQYF

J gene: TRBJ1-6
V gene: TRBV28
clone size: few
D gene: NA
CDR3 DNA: TGTGCCAGCAGTTCGCAGGGTAATTCACCCCTCCACTTT
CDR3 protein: CASSSQGNSPLHF

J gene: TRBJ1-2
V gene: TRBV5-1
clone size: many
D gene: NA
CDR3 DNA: TGCGCCAGCAGCTTGGTAGGGGCGACAGGCAGCTACACCTTC
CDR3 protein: CASSLVGATGSYTF

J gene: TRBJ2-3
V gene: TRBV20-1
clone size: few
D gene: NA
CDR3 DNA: TGCAGTGCTATGCAATCGGATACGCAGTATTTT
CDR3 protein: CSAMQSDTQYF

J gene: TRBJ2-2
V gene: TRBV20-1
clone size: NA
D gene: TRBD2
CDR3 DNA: TGCAGTGCTAGAGGCCCGGGACTAGCGGGGGGACACGGGGAGCTGTTTTTT
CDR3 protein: CSARGPGLAGGHGELFF

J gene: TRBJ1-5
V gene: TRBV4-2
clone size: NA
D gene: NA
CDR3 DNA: TGTGCCAGCAGCCAAATAGACGGTGGACTCAATCAGCCCCAGCATTTT
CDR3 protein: CASSQIDGGLNQPQHF